Below, one TCR beta chain is given with its context. The data are from a study of blood T cells in healthy people across ages. Per germline, CDR1 KGHDR and CDR2 SFDVKD. The CDR3 has 14 amino acids. V dropped 0 bases and J dropped 10 bases, with 12 bases sitting between them. A second roughly 6 to 11 cycle PCR used barcoded and J-beta primers. Per-sample output comprised a minimum of 2.5 million paired-end reads containing CDR3. TCRdb re-called the 5' RACE reads with MiXCR, one entry per CDR3 protein. The sample lists about 800,000 distinct CDR3 sequences; around 25% were seen once. These sequences were also reported in another study, on T cells of mothers and their children.

The sequence was collected from a boy aged 5 to 17 in good health. The gene calls are TRBV24-1 and TRBJ2-1, with a tentative D call TRBD2 (7 bases). Sequenced sample: blood. CDR3: CATSDLPGGGEQFF. The CDR3 DNA is TGTGCCACCAGTGATTTGCCGGGGGGCGGGGAGCAGTTCTTC.